These T cell receptor beta chains were read from a single sample in a study of beta chain features in type 1 diabetes. Libraries were prepared by immunoSEQ multiplex PCR; TCRdb keeps only in-frame clonotypes and omits some of them. Seen here are over 500,000 clones, less than 20% observed once, and the top ten hold roughly 0.098%. Sequenced: naive CD4+ T cells from blood. The receptors come from a man aged 18 to 30 in good health. CDR3s leave out the opening cysteine and the closing phenylalanine or tryptophan. The order of the fields is J gene, V gene, CDR3 protein.

j_call: TRBJ2-5
v_call: TRBV5-1
cdr3_aa: ASSLGSGVETQY

j_call: TRBJ2-3
v_call: TRBV7-3
cdr3_aa: ASSKGGNTQY

j_call: TRBJ2-7
v_call: TRBV12-5
cdr3_aa: ASGSGNSGSYEQY

j_call: TRBJ2-7
v_call: TRBV10-3
cdr3_aa: AISESDTISYEQY

j_call: TRBJ1-1
v_call: TRBV4-1
cdr3_aa: ASSPFNRGRGTEAF

j_call: TRBJ2-3
v_call: TRBV7-3
cdr3_aa: ASSSTGGTQY

j_call: TRBJ2-7
v_call: TRBV19
cdr3_aa: ASSSASGSSYEQY

j_call: TRBJ1-1
v_call: TRBV5-1
cdr3_aa: ASRRKEYDTEAF

j_call: TRBJ2-5
v_call: TRBV5-1
cdr3_aa: ASSLARTSESETQY

j_call: TRBJ1-1
v_call: TRBV21-1
cdr3_aa: ASSKVVVAGRTDTEAF

j_call: TRBJ2-4
v_call: TRBV18
cdr3_aa: ASSPLQGVAKNIQY

j_call: TRBJ2-4
v_call: TRBV29-1
cdr3_aa: SVGDLAKNIQY

j_call: TRBJ2-3
v_call: TRBV6-1
cdr3_aa: ASSALSLDQFTDTQY

j_call: TRBJ2-1
v_call: TRBV5-1
cdr3_aa: ASSLTTSAGVPNEQF

j_call: TRBJ1-5
v_call: TRBV2
cdr3_aa: ASSGSSNQPQH

j_call: TRBJ1-6
v_call: TRBV4-2
cdr3_aa: ASSQEDRSSYNSPLH

j_call: TRBJ1-2
v_call: TRBV25-1
cdr3_aa: ASSPEGRVTYYGYT

j_call: TRBJ2-7
v_call: TRBV25-1
cdr3_aa: ASTDGGQLKGEQY

j_call: TRBJ1-5
v_call: TRBV19
cdr3_aa: ASSGTGDQPQH

j_call: TRBJ1-1
v_call: TRBV2
cdr3_aa: ASSDGLPYTEAF

j_call: TRBJ2-7
v_call: TRBV21-1
cdr3_aa: ARPNTVAKGFYEQY

j_call: TRBJ2-5
v_call: TRBV7-7
cdr3_aa: ASSLDGRSQTQY

j_call: TRBJ2-3
v_call: TRBV10-3
cdr3_aa: AISRDGDSTDTQY

j_call: TRBJ2-7
v_call: TRBV7-9
cdr3_aa: ASSLDGEQY

j_call: TRBJ2-5
v_call: TRBV5-1
cdr3_aa: ASSLGGAGTGGTQY

j_call: TRBJ1-4
v_call: TRBV11-2
cdr3_aa: ASRQSPRANEKLF

j_call: TRBJ1-5
v_call: TRBV7-9
cdr3_aa: ASSFSGQGYQPQH

j_call: TRBJ2-7
v_call: TRBV7-9
cdr3_aa: ASSAAALVAYEQY

j_call: TRBJ1-5
v_call: TRBV2
cdr3_aa: ASKYSNQPQH

j_call: TRBJ1-2
v_call: TRBV5-1
cdr3_aa: ASSAGPINYGYT

j_call: TRBJ2-4
v_call: TRBV7-2
cdr3_aa: ASSFGLAKNIQY

j_call: TRBJ1-1
v_call: TRBV25-1
cdr3_aa: ASSVGFAAF

j_call: TRBJ2-7
v_call: TRBV18
cdr3_aa: ASSPLYPGLGEQY

j_call: TRBJ2-2
v_call: TRBV7-3
cdr3_aa: ASSLAPRGTGELF

j_call: TRBJ2-5
v_call: TRBV9
cdr3_aa: ASSRGSSGNQETQY

j_call: TRBJ1-1
v_call: TRBV19
cdr3_aa: ASSIDLRGTEAF

j_call: TRBJ1-2
v_call: TRBV5-6
cdr3_aa: ASSLAPGSNYGYT

j_call: TRBJ2-7
v_call: TRBV19
cdr3_aa: ASSIRSAGTPAFEQY

j_call: TRBJ2-3
v_call: TRBV12-5
cdr3_aa: ASGLVVGIRTDTQY

j_call: TRBJ2-4
v_call: TRBV9
cdr3_aa: ASSVADRAPPTKNIQY

j_call: TRBJ2-2
v_call: TRBV7-2
cdr3_aa: ASSRTSGTGRAGELF

j_call: TRBJ2-3
v_call: TRBV9
cdr3_aa: ASSVAKRGPAQY

j_call: TRBJ2-1
v_call: TRBV5-4
cdr3_aa: ASSLEVGYNEQF

j_call: TRBJ2-3
v_call: TRBV19
cdr3_aa: ASRTFSTDTQY

j_call: TRBJ2-7
v_call: TRBV7-3
cdr3_aa: ASSLIPRQGEQY

j_call: TRBJ1-5
v_call: TRBV19
cdr3_aa: ASSPGQGAQPQH

j_call: TRBJ2-1
v_call: TRBV28
cdr3_aa: ASSLSGREQF

j_call: TRBJ2-3
v_call: TRBV9
cdr3_aa: ASSTSGGRGDTQY

j_call: TRBJ1-2
v_call: TRBV5-4
cdr3_aa: ASSPDSNYGYT

j_call: TRBJ1-1
v_call: TRBV14
cdr3_aa: ASSQTVGTEAF

j_call: TRBJ2-3
v_call: TRBV5-1
cdr3_aa: ASSLFVAGGPGTDTQY

j_call: TRBJ2-1
v_call: TRBV4-2
cdr3_aa: ASSQDHQGAYNEQF

j_call: TRBJ2-1
v_call: TRBV13
cdr3_aa: ASKGQESPERYNEQF

j_call: TRBJ1-2
v_call: TRBV4-3
cdr3_aa: ASSQDRPQNYGYT

j_call: TRBJ1-5
v_call: TRBV6-1
cdr3_aa: ASSGFIWSHQPQH

j_call: TRBJ2-1
v_call: TRBV11-2
cdr3_aa: ASRGTSGKPGNEQF

j_call: TRBJ2-5
v_call: TRBV6-5
cdr3_aa: ASSYSTAGGQETQY